The entry below gives a single T cell receptor beta chain sequence along with its context. Its specificity is unknown. At one of its ends the junction is not consistent with the germline gene, which may arise from a read error. This sample was taken from a study of tumor-infiltrating lymphocytes in primary liver carcinoma. Overall study results and limits: The 250 largest clones made up significantly more of tumor than blood repertoires (p = 0.039).

Total RNA (approximately 500 ng) served as template for TCR beta cDNA synthesis primed by a constant-region primer. The TCR beta library was amplified through three nested multiplex PCR rounds in a modified ARM-PCR procedure. Use of TRBV1-TRBV30 forward primers with a C-beta reverse primer characterized the first two PCR rounds, which lasted roughly 9 cycles each. MiXCR, run by TCRdb on the multiplex PCR reads, gives a single entry per CDR3 protein. The data hold under 45,000 distinct CDR3 sequences, with under 75% observed a single time. Germline CDR1 reads SQVTM; CDR2 reads ANQGSEA. The CDR3 is 15 amino acids. Taking about 20-31 mg of unsorted bulk tissue, the authors co-extracted RNA and DNA. Those sampled were patients whose primary liver carcinoma was treated by surgical resection.

Sequenced sample: liver tumor tissue from sampling region 4. Described subset: tumor region T4, right-lateral pole. The V and J genes are TRBV29-1 and TRBJ1-1, with a tentative D call TRBD1 (5 bases). This clonotype was obtained from a man aged 35-49 years with primary liver carcinoma and hepatitis B virus infection. CDR3 DNA: TGCAACGTTGACGGGGGGTGGGGAATGATGACTGAAGCTTTCTTT. Protein sequence: CNVDGGWGMMTEAFF.